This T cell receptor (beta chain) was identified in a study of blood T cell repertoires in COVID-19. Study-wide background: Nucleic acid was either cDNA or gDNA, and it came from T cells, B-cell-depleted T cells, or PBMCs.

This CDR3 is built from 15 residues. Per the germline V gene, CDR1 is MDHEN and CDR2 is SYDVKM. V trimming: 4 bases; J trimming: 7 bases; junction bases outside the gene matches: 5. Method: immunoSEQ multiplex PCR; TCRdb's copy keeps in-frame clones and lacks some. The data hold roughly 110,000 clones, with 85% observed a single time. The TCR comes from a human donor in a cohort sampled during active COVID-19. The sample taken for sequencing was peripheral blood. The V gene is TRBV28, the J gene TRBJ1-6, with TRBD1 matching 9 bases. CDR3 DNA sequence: TGTGCCAGCAGTTCGACAGGGGGTAGGAATTCACCCCTCCACTTT. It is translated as CASSSTGGRNSPLHF.